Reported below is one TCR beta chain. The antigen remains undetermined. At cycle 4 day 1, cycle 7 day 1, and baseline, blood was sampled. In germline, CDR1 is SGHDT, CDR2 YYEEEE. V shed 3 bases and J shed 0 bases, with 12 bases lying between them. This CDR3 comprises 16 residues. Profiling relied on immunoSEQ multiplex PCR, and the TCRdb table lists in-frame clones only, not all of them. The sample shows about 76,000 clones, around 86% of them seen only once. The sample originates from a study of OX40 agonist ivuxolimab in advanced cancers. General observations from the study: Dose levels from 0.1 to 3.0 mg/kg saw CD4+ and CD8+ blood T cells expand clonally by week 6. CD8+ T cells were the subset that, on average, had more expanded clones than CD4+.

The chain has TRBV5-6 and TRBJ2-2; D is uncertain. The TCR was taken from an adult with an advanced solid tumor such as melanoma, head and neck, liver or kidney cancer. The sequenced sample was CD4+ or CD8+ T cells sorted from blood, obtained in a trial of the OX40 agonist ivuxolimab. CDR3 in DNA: TGTGCCAGCAGCTGGGCTCCAGCCGCGAACACCGGGGAGCTGTTTTTT. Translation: CASSWAPAANTGELFF. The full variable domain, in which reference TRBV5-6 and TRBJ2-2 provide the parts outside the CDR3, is DAGVTQSPTHLIKTRGQQVTLRCSPKSGHDTVSWYQQALGQGPQFIFQYYEEEERQRGNFPDRFSGHQFPNYSSELNVNALLLGDSALYLCASSWAPAANTGELFFGEGSRLTVL.